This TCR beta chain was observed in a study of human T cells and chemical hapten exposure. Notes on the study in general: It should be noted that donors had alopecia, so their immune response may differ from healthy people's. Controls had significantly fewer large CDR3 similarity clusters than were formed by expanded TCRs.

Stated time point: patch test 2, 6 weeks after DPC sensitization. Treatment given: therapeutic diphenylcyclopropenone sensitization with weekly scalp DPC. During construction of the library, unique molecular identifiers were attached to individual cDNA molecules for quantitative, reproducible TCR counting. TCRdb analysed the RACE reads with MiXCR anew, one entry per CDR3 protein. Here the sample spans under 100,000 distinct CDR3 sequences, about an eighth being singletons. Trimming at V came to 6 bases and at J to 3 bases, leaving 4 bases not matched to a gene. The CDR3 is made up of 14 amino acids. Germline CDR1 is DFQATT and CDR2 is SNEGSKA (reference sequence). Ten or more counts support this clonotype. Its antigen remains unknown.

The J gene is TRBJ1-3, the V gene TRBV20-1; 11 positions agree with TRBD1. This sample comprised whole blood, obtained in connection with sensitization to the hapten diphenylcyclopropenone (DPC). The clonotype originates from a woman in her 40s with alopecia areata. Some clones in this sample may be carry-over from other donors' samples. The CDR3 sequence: CSARGTGGGNTIYF. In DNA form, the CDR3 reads TGCAGTGCAAGGGGGACAGGGGGTGGAAACACCATATATTTT.